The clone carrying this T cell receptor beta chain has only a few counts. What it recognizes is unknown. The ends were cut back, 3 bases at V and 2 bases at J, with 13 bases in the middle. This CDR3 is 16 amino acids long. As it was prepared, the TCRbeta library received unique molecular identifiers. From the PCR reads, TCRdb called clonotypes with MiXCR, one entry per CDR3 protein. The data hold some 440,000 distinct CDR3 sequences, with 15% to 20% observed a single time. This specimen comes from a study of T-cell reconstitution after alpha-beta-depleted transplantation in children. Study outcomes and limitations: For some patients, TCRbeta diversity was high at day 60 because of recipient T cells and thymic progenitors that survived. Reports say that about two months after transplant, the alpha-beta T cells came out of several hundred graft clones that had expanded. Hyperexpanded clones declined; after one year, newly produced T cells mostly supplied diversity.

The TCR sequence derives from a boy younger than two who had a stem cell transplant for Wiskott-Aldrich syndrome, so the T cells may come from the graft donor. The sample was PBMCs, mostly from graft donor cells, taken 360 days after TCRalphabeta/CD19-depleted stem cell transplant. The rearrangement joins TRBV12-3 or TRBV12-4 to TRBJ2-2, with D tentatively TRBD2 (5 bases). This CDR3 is CASSLAGKLNTGELFF. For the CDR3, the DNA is TGTGCCAGCAGTTTGGCCGGGAAACTTAACACCGGGGAGCTGTTTTTT.